The rows below give T cell receptor beta chains drawn from one sample of a study of blood T cell repertoires in COVID-19. Measured with immunoSEQ multiplex PCR; TCRdb has only the in-frame clones, and not every one. The sample comprises about 250,000 clones, almost 90% of which are singletons, and over 1.1% rests with the top ten. Sequencing input: peripheral blood. These receptor sequences come from an elderly man with acute or convalescent COVID-19. The CDR3 runs from the conserved cysteine through the conserved F or W. D genes are given only for firm matches. Size is stated for part of the rows, as once, few or many counts, or as a class when the clone is expanded.

TRBJ2-3 TRBD1 once TRBV24-1 16 CATSESGQGATDTQYF TGTGCCACCAGTGAGTCCGGACAGGGGGCAACAGATACGCAGTATTTT
TRBJ1-6 . . TRBV7-2 15 CASSLTASYNSPLHF TGTGCCAGCAGCTTAACAGCCTCCTATAATTCACCCCTCCACTTT
TRBJ1-2 . . TRBV18 13 CASSHYADYGYTF TGTGCCAGCTCACACTATGCGGACTATGGCTACACCTTC
TRBJ2-2 TRBD2 . TRBV7-9 16 CASSRTSGSWTGELFF TGTGCCAGCAGCCGGACTAGCGGGAGTTGGACCGGGGAGCTGTTTTTT
TRBJ2-5 TRBD2 . TRBV7-8 16 CASSFGSGRVQETQYF TGTGCCAGCAGCTTCGGTAGCGGGAGGGTTCAAGAGACCCAGTACTTC
TRBJ2-1 TRBD1 once TRBV19 14 CASNPDREVPPQFF TGTGCCAGTAACCCGGACAGGGAGGTGCCCCCGCAGTTCTTC
TRBJ2-1 . . TRBV4-2 14 CASSQDEQGFRLFF TGTGCCAGCAGCCAAGATGAACAGGGTTTTCGTCTGTTCTTC
TRBJ1-1 . . TRBV7-3 17 CASSLGAGARLNTEAFF TGTGCCAGCAGCCTAGGGGCAGGGGCCCGCCTGAACACTGAAGCTTTCTTT
TRBJ2-7 TRBD2 . TRBV6-2/TRBV6-3 16 CASSYSASGKRDEQYF TGTGCCAGCAGTTACTCAGCGAGCGGGAAAAGGGACGAGCAGTACTTC
TRBJ1-2 TRBD1 once TRBV6-5 13 CASSQQGTYGYTF TGTGCCAGCAGTCAACAGGGGACCTATGGCTACACCTTC
TRBJ1-4 . . TRBV5-4 15 CASSKTDATNEKLFF TGTGCCAGCAGTAAAACAGACGCAACTAATGAAAAACTGTTTTTT
TRBJ2-5 TRBD2 . TRBV7-2 16 CASSQGLVRDQETQYF TGTGCCAGCAGCCAGGGACTAGTTCGGGATCAAGAGACCCAGTACTTC
TRBJ1-1 TRBD1 . TRBV7-2 16 CASSEPGQGLNTEAFF TGTGCCAGCAGCGAGCCGGGACAGGGGTTGAACACTGAAGCTTTCTTT
TRBJ2-7 TRBD2 . TRBV25-1 18 CATLLTGTSGTYSYEQYF TGTGCCACACTCTTAACCGGGACTAGCGGGACTTACTCCTACGAGCAGTACTTC
TRBJ1-5 TRBD1 . TRBV7-9 14 CASSLGDRGRPQHF TGTGCCAGCAGCTTGGGGGACAGGGGCCGGCCCCAGCATTTT
TRBJ2-1 TRBD2 . TRBV24-1 17 CATSDLGTSGTSYEQFF TGTGCCACCAGTGATTTGGGGACTAGCGGGACCTCGTATGAGCAGTTCTTC
TRBJ2-7 TRBD1 . TRBV6-5 14 CASSPDREAYEQYF TGTGCCAGCAGTCCGGACAGGGAAGCCTACGAGCAGTACTTC
TRBJ2-1 TRBD2 . TRBV19 16 CASSISGGRAFDEQFF TGTGCCAGTAGTATAAGCGGCGGGAGGGCCTTTGATGAGCAGTTCTTC
TRBJ1-2 . . TRBV5-8 13 CASSLRGYYGYTF TGTGCCAGCAGCCTAAGGGGGTACTATGGCTACACCTTC
TRBJ1-5 . few TRBV2 15 CASSPTRVSNQPQHF TGTGCCAGCAGCCCCACTAGGGTGAGCAATCAGCCCCAGCATTTT
TRBJ2-4 . . TRBV11-2 17 CASSLPEDMSPGNIQYF TGTGCCAGCAGCTTACCTGAAGACATGAGCCCAGGGAACATTCAGTACTTC
TRBJ2-7 TRBD2 . TRBV29-1 16 CSVKGGGLAALYEQYF TGCAGCGTTAAGGGGGGGGGACTAGCGGCACTCTACGAGCAGTACTTC
TRBJ2-3 . . TRBV5-4 15 CASSLAGTSTDTQYF TGTGCCAGCAGCTTGGCGGGGACTAGCACAGATACGCAGTATTTT
TRBJ1-6 . . TRBV5-5 12 CASSEPYSPLHF TGTGCCAGCAGCGAGCCCTATTCACCCCTCCACTTT
TRBJ1-6 . . TRBV6-6 15 CASLPGLRAGSPLHF TGTGCCAGCCTTCCGGGACTCCGGGCCGGTTCACCCCTCCACTTT
TRBJ2-7 . . TRBV11-3 13 CASSLESSYEQYF TGTGCCAGCAGCCTAGAGAGCTCCTACGAGCAGTACTTC
TRBJ2-3 TRBD2 . TRBV7-3 16 CASSIGKAGGTDTQYF TGTGCCAGCAGCATCGGAAAGGCGGGGGGCACAGATACGCAGTATTTT
TRBJ2-1 TRBD2 once TRBV5-1 16 CASSLTSGRTYNEQFF TGCGCCAGCAGCCTGACTAGCGGGAGGACCTACAATGAGCAGTTCTTC
TRBJ2-2 . . TRBV7-9 14 CASSQTSTGGELFF TGTGCCAGCAGCCAGACTAGTACGGGCGGGGAGCTGTTTTTT
TRBJ1-1 TRBD1 . TRBV7-9 12 CASSDRDREAFF TGTGCCAGCAGCGACCGGGACAGGGAAGCTTTCTTT
TRBJ1-2 . . TRBV6-5 14 CASSQKGLGYGYTF TGTGCCAGCAGCCAAAAGGGGCTCGGCTATGGCTACACCTTC
TRBJ2-6 . . TRBV7-9 16 CASSSQGFTGANVLTF TGTGCCAGCAGCTCTCAGGGGTTTACGGGGGCCAACGTCCTGACTTTC
TRBJ2-5 TRBD1 . TRBV4-2 15 CASSHGDRGQETQYF TGTGCCAGCAGCCATGGGGACAGGGGGCAAGAGACCCAGTACTTC
TRBJ2-1 TRBD2 . TRBV4-3 16 CASSQLAGKVYNEQFF TGCGCCAGCAGCCAGCTAGCGGGTAAAGTATACAATGAGCAGTTCTTC
TRBJ1-5 . . TRBV6-5 13 CASRLYRDQPQHF TGTGCCAGCAGACTATACAGGGACCAGCCCCAGCATTTT
TRBJ2-3 TRBD2 . TRBV6-4 21 CASSDWGATSGGAVITDTQYF TGTGCCAGCAGTGACTGGGGCGCCACTAGCGGGGGGGCGGTGATCACAGATACGCAGTATTTT
TRBJ1-2 . few TRBV19 15 CASSIESTGVYGYTF TGTGCCAGTAGTATAGAATCGACAGGCGTCTATGGCTACACCTTC
TRBJ1-4 TRBD1 . TRBV4-2 14 CASSQGDREEKLFF TGTGCCAGCAGCCAAGGGGACAGGGAGGAAAAACTGTTTTTT
TRBJ2-5 TRBD2 once TRBV24-1 15 CATSNPTSPRETQYF TGTGCCACCAGTAACCCGACTAGCCCCAGGGAGACCCAGTACTTC
TRBJ1-1 . . TRBV3-1/TRBV3-2 15 CASSQTHPVAIKAFF TGTGCCAGCAGCCAAACCCACCCAGTAGCGATCAAAGCTTTCTTT
TRBJ1-2 . . TRBV6-5 16 CASSYATAGTSYGYTF TGTGCCAGCAGTTACGCCACGGCAGGGACTTCCTATGGCTACACCTTC
TRBJ1-5 TRBD1 . TRBV6-1 17 CASSETRGQGGNQPQHF TGTGCCAGCAGTGAAACAAGGGGACAGGGAGGCAATCAGCCCCAGCATTTT
TRBJ1-1 . . TRBV19 15 CASRRDLSLNTEAFF TGTGCCAGTAGACGGGACTTAAGTTTGAACACTGAAGCTTTCTTT
TRBJ1-2 TRBD1 . TRBV5-5 13 CASSRQGNYGYTF TGTGCCAGCAGCCGACAGGGGAACTATGGCTACACCTTC
TRBJ1-2 . few TRBV19 14 CASSVTQANYGYTF TGTGCCAGTAGTGTTACTCAGGCTAACTATGGCTACACCTTC
TRBJ1-5 TRBD1 . TRBV2 15 CASSWGQGQGQPQHF TGTGCCAGCAGTTGGGGACAGGGGCAGGGGCAGCCCCAGCATTTT
TRBJ1-2 . few TRBV28 14 CASSLLGAPGGYTF TGTGCCAGCAGTTTATTGGGGGCCCCCGGAGGCTACACCTTC
TRBJ2-5 TRBD2 . TRBV4-3 15 CASSVTSGRQETQYF TGCGCCAGCAGCGTTACTAGCGGGAGACAAGAGACCCAGTACTTC
TRBJ1-1 . . TRBV5-4 16 CAYTLVSWGVNTEAFF TGTGCCTATACTTTGGTATCCTGGGGGGTGAACACTGAAGCTTTCTTT
TRBJ1-4 . once TRBV5-6 15 CASSLAGTGGEKLFF TGTGCCAGCAGCTTGGCCGGGACTGGAGGAGAAAAACTGTTTTTT
TRBJ2-4 . . TRBV29-1 13 CSAGDGGLNIQYF TGCAGCGCCGGGGACGGAGGGTTAAACATTCAGTACTTC
TRBJ2-2 . few TRBV3-1/TRBV3-2 16 CASSQGIRVGIRELFF TGTGCCAGCAGCCAAGGGATCAGGGTGGGGATTAGGGAGCTGTTTTTT
TRBJ2-3 TRBD2 . TRBV9 19 CASSKKPGTSGSTTDTQYF TGTGCCAGCAGCAAAAAACCTGGGACTAGCGGGAGTACGACAGATACGCAGTATTTT
TRBJ2-1 TRBD2 . TRBV24-1 15 CATSGIRGRAAEQFF TGTGCCACCAGTGGCATCCGCGGGAGGGCCGCTGAGCAGTTCTTC
TRBJ1-2 TRBD1 few TRBV7-2 16 CASSLVRTGSNYGYTF TGTGCCAGCAGCTTAGTCCGGACAGGTTCGAACTATGGCTACACCTTC